This record covers a single TCR beta chain. Its cognate antigen is unknown. Germline V lookup: CDR1 MNHEY, CDR2 SVGAGI. The CDR3 has 14 amino acids. Trimming stripped 1 base from V and 7 bases from J, with 8 bases between. The data stem from a study of T cell responses to AZD1222 COVID-19 vaccine. Here immunoSEQ multiplex PCR was the method, and the copy in TCRdb shows in-frame clones only, minus some. The sample holds about 120,000 clones, roughly 90% seen once. Study-level points and caveats: Most donors were white British, females outnumbered males, and clonal diversity was possibly underestimated. Spike-specific TCR breadth rose after two AZD1222 doses, and depth rose as well.

The chain combines TRBV6-5 with TRBJ1-6; D is undetermined. The sample here was peripheral blood, taken on day 0 of AZD1222 vaccination. This sequence originates from an adult in good health. CDR3 sequence (DNA): TGTGCCAGCAGTTACTGGGGAAAGAATTCACCCCTCCACTTT. It specifies CASSYWGKNSPLHF.